These 18 T cell receptor beta chains came from one sample sequenced in a study of shared clonotypes between healthy human individuals. TCRdb's copy holds only in-frame clones and misses some; the assay was immunoSEQ multiplex PCR. The data show 500,000 to 650,000 clones, roughly four fifths seen once. Sequenced: PBMCs. All receptors come from a woman aged 40-49 years in good health. Some clones in this sample may be carry-over from other donors' samples.

The rearrangement uses TRBV5-1 and TRBJ2-6; 7 bases agree with TRBD1. CDR1 SGHRS and CDR2 YFSETQ come from the germline V gene. The CDR3 covers 17 residues. V trimming: 0 bases; J trimming: 0 bases; junction bases outside the gene matches: 3. CDR3 DNA sequence: TGCGCCAGCAGCTTGGAGGACAGGCCCTCTGGGGCCAACGTCCTGACTTTC. It yields the protein CASSLEDRPSGANVLTF.

The chain employs TRBV5-1 and TRBJ2-1; a weak D match, TRBD1 (5 bases). The V end lost 4 bases, the J end lost 8 bases, and 13 bases lay between the germline ends. This CDR3 is built from 13 residues. The germline V gene encodes CDR1 SGHRS and CDR2 YFSETQ. In nucleotides, the CDR3 is TGCGCCAGCAGCCCCCTAGGGGCATATGAGCAGTTCTTC. It codes for CASSPLGAYEQFF.

The rearrangement links TRBV5-4 to TRBJ2-5; 8 bases line up with TRBD2. CDR3 length equals 14 residues. The germline gives CDR1 SGHNT, CDR2 YYREEE (reference sequence). After removal of 4 bases from V and 2 bases from J, the junction contained 4 bases not matched to a gene. CDR3 region: CASSRAGGQETQYF. The CDR3 nucleotides read TGTGCCAGCAGCAGGGCGGGAGGACAAGAGACCCAGTACTTC.

V is TRBV4-1 and J is TRBJ2-3; 8 bases fit TRBD2. The germline V gene encodes CDR1 MGHRA and CDR2 YSYEKL. V trimming: 3 bases; J trimming: 2 bases; junction bases outside the gene matches: 7. The CDR3 is 16 amino acids. CDR3 in amino acids: CASSQRSGTFTDTQYF. CDR3 DNA: TGCGCCAGCAGCCAGCGTAGCGGGACCTTCACAGATACGCAGTATTTT.

With regard to this clone: One base away lies a much larger clone, so this may be a sequencing read error. Other DNA sequences in this specimen translate into the identical CDR3. The chain joins TRBV7-2 to TRBJ2-7, with 10 positions matching TRBD2. Unmatched junction bases numbered 4, after V lost 1 base and J lost 4 bases. CDR1 SGHTA and CDR2 FQGNSA come from the germline V gene. This CDR3 spans 15 amino acids. Here the CDR3 reads CASSLEAGGPYEQYF. Written as DNA, the CDR3 is TGTGCCAGCAGCTTAGAAGCGGGAGGGCCTTACGAGCAGTACTTC.

This chain uses TRBV18 with TRBJ2-1, with 10 nucleotides matching TRBD2. This CDR3 has 14 amino acids. Germline-derived CDR1 and CDR2 are KGHSH and LQKENI. The ends lost 5 bases at V and 10 bases at J; junction bases unmatched: 8. The CDR3 sequence is CASSAKREGYEQFF. In nucleotides, the CDR3 is TGTGCCAGCTCAGCAAAGCGGGAGGGGTACGAGCAGTTCTTC.

As concerns this clone: With only one base between it and a far larger clone, this is likely a read error. The rearrangement uses TRBV10-3 and TRBJ1-2, with TRBD1 matching over 11 bases. The CDR3 consists of 13 residues. Germline V gene lookup returns CDR1 ENHRY and CDR2 SYGVKD. The CDR3 loop is CAISESGQGGCTF. Here the CDR3 DNA reads TGTGCCATCAGTGAGTCGGGACAGGGGGGCTGCACCTTC.

The V and J genes are TRBV15 and TRBJ1-1, with D possibly being TRBD1 (6 bases). Trimming cost V 3 bases and J 0 bases, with 14 bases left between them. CDR1 LNHNV and CDR2 YYDKDF come from the germline V gene (reference sequence). This CDR3 is 16 amino acids long. CDR3 sequence: CATSREITGLNTEAFF. For the CDR3, the DNA is TGTGCCACCAGCAGGGAAATTACAGGGTTGAACACTGAAGCTTTCTTT.

V and J are TRBV10-3 and TRBJ1-2; D unresolved. Germline V lookup: CDR1 ENHRY, CDR2 SYGVKD. This CDR3 is 14 amino acids long. The V and J ends lost 4 bases and 2 bases respectively, with 11 bases between them. CDR3 sequence: CAISGTQKNYGYTF. The CDR3 coding sequence is TGTGCCATCAGTGGAACCCAGAAAAACTATGGCTACACCTTC.

This clone has just one count. The V call is TRBV27, the J call TRBJ1-4; 7 bases fit TRBD1. The CDR3 loop spans 14 amino acids. Trimming cost V 5 bases and J 11 bases; bases outside gene matches: 11. The germline CDR1 and CDR2 sequences are MNHEY and SMNVEV (reference sequence). CDR3 bases: TGTGCCAGCAGTCCCACAACAGGGGAGGGTAAACTGTTTTTT. Its protein is CASSPTTGEGKLFF.

V is TRBV28 and J is TRBJ1-4, with TRBD1 as a possible D gene (6 bases). CDR3 size: 15 residues. Trimming cost V 3 bases and J 7 bases, with 15 bases left between them. Looked up from germline, CDR1 is MDHEN and CDR2 is SYDVKM. Written as DNA, the CDR3 is TGTGCCAGCAGTTTTTCCAGGGGATCTTTTGAAAAACTGTTTTTT. This translates into CASSFSRGSFEKLFF.

The chain has TRBV11-1 and TRBJ2-1, with 9 bases fitting TRBD2. J gave up 8 bases and V 4 bases, and 6 bases lay outside the gene matches. There are 14 residues in the CDR3. CDR1 is SGHAT, CDR2 FQDESV, per germline (reference sequence). The CDR3, as DNA: TGTGCCAGCAGCTGGTTAGCGGGAGATCATGAGCAGTTCTTC. Encoded protein: CASSWLAGDHEQFF. The entire variable domain, with the rest obtained from reference TRBV11-1 and TRBJ2-1, is as follows: EAEVAQSPRYKITEKSQAVAFWCDPISGHATLYWYRQILGQGPELLVQFQDESVVDDSQLPKDRFSAERLKGVDSTLKIQPAELGDSAMYLCASSWLAGDHEQFFGPGTRLTVL.

This chain links TRBV2 with TRBJ1-1; 8 bases are a match to TRBD1. Germline-derived CDR1 and CDR2 are SNHLY and FYNNEI. The CDR3 length is 14 residues. Losses at the gene ends were 8 bases for V and 0 bases for J; bases not matched to a gene: 5. CDR3 loop: CASSRDRMNTEAFF. CDR3 bases: TGTGCCAGCTCCCGGGACAGGATGAACACTGAAGCTTTCTTT.

V and J are TRBV7-2 and TRBJ2-1; 7 nucleotides match TRBD2. The V gene end was trimmed by 2 bases and the J gene end by 4 bases; junction bases not matched to a gene: 5. The CDR3 has 15 amino acids. Per germline, CDR1 SGHTA and CDR2 FQGNSA. CDR3 sequence: CASSLRDYLYNEQFF. DNA of the CDR3: TGTGCCAGCAGCTTAAGGGACTACCTGTACAATGAGCAGTTCTTC.

This chain links TRBV27 with TRBJ2-2; D perhaps matches TRBD1 (5 bases). The V end lost 3 bases, the J end lost 4 bases, and 12 bases lay between the germline ends. CDR3 length: 15 residues. Germline V gene sequence: CDR1 MNHEY, CDR2 SMNVEV (reference sequence). CDR3 sequence (DNA): TGTGCCAGCAGTTTGTTTCAGGGTAGCACCGGGGAGCTGTTTTTT. This gives the protein CASSLFQGSTGELFF.

This sequence joins TRBV6-5 and TRBJ2-5; D may match TRBD1 or TRBD2 (6 bases each). Trimming shortened V by 6 bases and J by 2 bases, and 10 bases separated the two germline ends. Germline V gene sequence: CDR1 MNHEY, CDR2 SVGAGI. The CDR3 totals 13 residues. This chain's CDR3 is CASSRGPQETQYF. In nucleotides, the CDR3 is TGTGCCAGCAGCCGGGGGCCTCAAGAGACCCAGTACTTC.

The DNA of the CDR3 is TGTGCCAGCAGCCGGGTCTCCTACGAGCAGTACTTC. Its protein is CASSRVSYEQYF. This chain joins TRBV9 and TRBJ2-7; D not resolved. Trimming took off 4 bases at V and 0 bases at J, with 5 bases between the two ends. Germline CDR1 and CDR2: SGDLS and YYNGEE. The CDR3 runs to 12 residues.

J is TRBJ2-7 and V is TRBV11-3; TRBD1 might be the D (5 bases). Trimming pared 4 bases from V and 3 bases from J, leaving 10 bases between. The germline V gene has CDR1 SGHNT and CDR2 YENEEA. The CDR3 loop spans 13 amino acids. CDR3 residues: CASSYRGGYEQYF. DNA of the CDR3: TGTGCCAGCAGCTATAGGGGCGGCTACGAGCAGTACTTC.